A selection of T cell receptor beta chains follows, all from one sample in a study of T cell changes during pregnancy in multiple sclerosis. Sequencing used immunoSEQ multiplex PCR; TCRdb keeps in-frame clones, though not all of them. The sample has under 130,000 clones; around nine tenths are singletons. The sample in question was peripheral blood, obtained after pregnancy. These TCRs come from a female donor with multiple sclerosis, enrolled in a pregnancy study. CDR3s include the opening cysteine and the closing phenylalanine or tryptophan. D genes are given only for firm matches. Some rows have no size entry. The others give once, few or many, or a class for an expanded clone.

d_call,j_call,clone_size,v_call,cdr3_nt,cdr3_aa
-,TRBJ2-2,once,TRBV5-1,TGCGCCAGCAGCCCCGGAGGGGCCTCCGGGGAGCTGTTTTTT,CASSPGGASGELFF
TRBD1,TRBJ2-7,-,TRBV7-9,TGTGCCAGCACCTCGCGGACAGGTAGCTACGAGCAGTACTTC,CASTSRTGSYEQYF
TRBD2,TRBJ2-2,-,TRBV7-2,TGTGCCAGCAGCTTCCCCGATATACTAGCGGAGAACACCGGGGAGCTGTTTTTT,CASSFPDILAENTGELFF
TRBD1,TRBJ1-6,-,TRBV7-2,TGTGCCAGCAGCTTAGTCGGACAGGGTAATTCACCCCTCCACTTT,CASSLVGQGNSPLHF
TRBD1,TRBJ2-7,-,TRBV18,TGTGCCAGCTCACCACGGACAGGGGTCGAGCAGTACTTC,CASSPRTGVEQYF
-,TRBJ1-1,-,TRBV15,TGTGCCACCAGCCTCCGAGGAGAAGCTTTCTTT,CATSLRGEAFF
-,TRBJ1-2,-,TRBV19,TGTGCCAGTAGTGACACAGGGAATGGCTACACCTTC,CASSDTGNGYTF
-,TRBJ1-5,-,TRBV4-1,TGCGCCAGCAGCCAAGATTTGACTCTTGCTAATCAGCCCCAGCATTTT,CASSQDLTLANQPQHF
-,TRBJ2-7,many,TRBV19,TGTGCCAGTAGTATACAGGGTTCTGAGTCCCCGCAGTACTTC,CASSIQGSESPQYF
TRBD1,TRBJ2-7,-,TRBV15,TGTGCCACCAGCGGACAGGGGCCTCCCTACGAGCAGTACTTC,CATSGQGPPYEQYF
-,TRBJ2-4,-,TRBV6-5,TGTGCCAGCAGTCCGGCAGCGCAAGCCAAAAACATTCAGTACTTC,CASSPAAQAKNIQYF
-,TRBJ1-1,-,TRBV9,TGTGCCAGCAGCGTAGGTCAGGCAATGAACACTGAAGCTTTCTTT,CASSVGQAMNTEAFF
TRBD1,TRBJ1-2,-,TRBV4-2,TGTGCCAGCAGCCCGGGGGGACAGGATCTAAACTATGGCTACACCTTC,CASSPGGQDLNYGYTF
TRBD2,TRBJ2-3,-,TRBV7-6,TGTGCCAGCAGCTTAGGGACTAGCGGGGAAGATACGCAGTATTTT,CASSLGTSGEDTQYF
TRBD1,TRBJ1-6,-,TRBV5-1,TGCGCCAGCAGCCCGGGACAGGGCCTCCATTCACCCCTCCACTTT,CASSPGQGLHSPLHF
-,TRBJ1-2,-,TRBV25-1,TGTGCCACCCAGTGGGCGGGATATGGCTACACCTTC,CATQWAGYGYTF
TRBD2,TRBJ2-3,-,TRBV5-1,TGCGCCAGCAGCGGAACTAGCGGGGGCCGAATTAGCACAGATACGCAGTATTTT,CASSGTSGGRISTDTQYF
TRBD2,TRBJ2-7,-,TRBV27,TGTGCCAGCAGTTTATCGCCTCCTCAGGGAGGGGCTGCCTACGAGCAGTACTTC,CASSLSPPQGGAAYEQYF
-,TRBJ2-5,-,TRBV7-8,TGTGCCAGCAGCTTAAACCCCATGTTGGTGACTAGTAAGAAGACCCAGTACTTC,CASSLNPMLVTSKKTQYF
-,TRBJ2-7,-,TRBV7-2,TGTGCCAGCAGCTTAGCGGGACAACACAGTTCATACGAGCAGTACTTC,CASSLAGQHSSYEQYF
TRBD1,TRBJ1-2,-,TRBV9,TGTGCCAGCAGCGCGGGACAGGGGGCATATGGCTACACCTTC,CASSAGQGAYGYTF
-,TRBJ2-7,-,TRBV7-9,TGTGCCAGCAGCTTAGAACCTCCAGGGAACGAGCAGTACTTC,CASSLEPPGNEQYF
-,TRBJ1-1,-,TRBV5-6,TGTGCCAGCAGCCCCTACAGGATGAACACTGAAGCTTTCTTT,CASSPYRMNTEAFF
-,TRBJ1-2,-,TRBV19,TGTGCCAGTAGTCTAGCGGGTCCGGACTATGGCTACACCTTC,CASSLAGPDYGYTF
TRBD2,TRBJ2-5,-,TRBV2,TGTGCCAGCAGTGGGACTAGCAAGGGTCTGGAGACCCAGTACTTC,CASSGTSKGLETQYF
-,TRBJ1-4,-,TRBV6-5,TGTGCCAGCAGCCCCAGAGGGTCTAATGAAAAACTGTTTTTT,CASSPRGSNEKLFF
TRBD1,TRBJ1-5,-,TRBV6-1,TGTGCCAGCAGTGGCCGACAGGGGAGCAATCAGCCCCAGCATTTT,CASSGRQGSNQPQHF
TRBD2,TRBJ2-1,-,TRBV6-4,TGTGCCAGCAGTGCCGGGACTAGCGGGGGGGCTGACGAGCAGTTCTTC,CASSAGTSGGADEQFF
TRBD1,TRBJ2-7,-,TRBV5-1,TGCGCCAGCAGCTTACTCGGACAGGGCTCCTACGAGCAGTACTTC,CASSLLGQGSYEQYF
-,TRBJ2-3,-,TRBV5-1,TGCGCCAGCAGCTTGATAGTAGCCGGCGGTAGCCCACCAGATACGCAGTATTTT,CASSLIVAGGSPPDTQYF
-,TRBJ1-5,-,TRBV7-8,TGTGCCAGCAGCTTAGTCCGGTCTAGAAATAGCAATCAGCCCCAGCATTTT,CASSLVRSRNSNQPQHF
-,TRBJ2-7,-,TRBV29-1,TGCAGCGTTGAGCTGGCCACCTACGAGCAGTACTTC,CSVELATYEQYF
TRBD1,TRBJ2-7,-,TRBV27,TGTGCCAGCAGTTTAAGGGGGCTAACTCTCTACGAGCAGTACTTC,CASSLRGLTLYEQYF
-,TRBJ1-1,-,TRBV7-3,TGTGCCAGCAGCTTCAGGGCGAACACTGAAGCTTTCTTT,CASSFRANTEAFF
-,TRBJ2-7,-,TRBV16,TGTGCCAGCAGCCCTTTGACTCCTCACGAGCAGTACTTC,CASSPLTPHEQYF
TRBD1,TRBJ1-1,-,TRBV5-1,TGCGCCAGCAGCTACGGACAGGGGGGATTCGTGAACACTGAAGCTTTCTTT,CASSYGQGGFVNTEAFF
TRBD1,TRBJ1-6,-,TRBV29-1,TGCAGCGCCAAGACAGGGTATAATTCACCCCTCCACTTT,CSAKTGYNSPLHF
-,TRBJ1-2,-,TRBV10-3,TGTGCCATCAGCCCCCGGGGGGAGGGTGGCTACACCTTC,CAISPRGEGGYTF
TRBD1,TRBJ2-2,-,TRBV12-5,TGTGCTAGTGGTCCCGGGACAGGGGTGCCTAACACCGGGGAGCTGTTTTTT,CASGPGTGVPNTGELFF
TRBD1,TRBJ1-2,-,TRBV15,TGTGCCACCAGCAGAGAGGGACAGGGGTATGGCTACACCTTC,CATSREGQGYGYTF
-,TRBJ2-7,-,TRBV5-1,TGCGCCAGCAGTTGGCTGAGCGACTCCTACGAGCAGTACTTC,CASSWLSDSYEQYF
TRBD2,TRBJ2-3,-,TRBV27,TGTGCCAGCAGCCCCCTCTGGGGTAGCGGGAGCGATACGCAGTATTTT,CASSPLWGSGSDTQYF
-,TRBJ2-5,-,TRBV27,TGTGCCAGCAGTTTATTCGTGGGCAGGACCCAGTACTTC,CASSLFVGRTQYF
-,TRBJ2-7,-,TRBV29-1,TGCAGCGTTCCCATTCCTTGGCACCGGGTTAGAATGGAGCAGTACTTC,CSVPIPWHRVRMEQYF
-,TRBJ1-3,-,TRBV7-6,TGTGCCAGCAGCTCCCGGGACGAGGGGGACACCATATATTTT,CASSSRDEGDTIYF
TRBD1,TRBJ2-3,-,TRBV5-1,TGCGCCAGCCACTCAGGGACAGGGGGCGCAGATACGCAGTATTTT,CASHSGTGGADTQYF
-,TRBJ1-2,-,TRBV6-1,TGTGCCAGCAGGTTCAACAGGGCCCCGTCATATGGCTACACCTTC,CASRFNRAPSYGYTF
-,TRBJ2-7,once,TRBV7-9,TGTGCCAGCAGCTTTTCAGGAAACTCCTACGAGCAGTACTTC,CASSFSGNSYEQYF
TRBD1,TRBJ1-5,-,TRBV6-1,TGTGCCAGCAGTGACAGGGGGAGCAATCAGCCCCAGCATTTT,CASSDRGSNQPQHF
TRBD1,TRBJ2-1,-,TRBV5-5,TGTGCCAGCAGCTTGGGGCAGGGGGCCTACAATGAGCAGTTCTTC,CASSLGQGAYNEQFF
TRBD1,TRBJ1-5,few,TRBV6-1,TGTGCCAGCACCGACAGGGGGTATCAGCCCCAGCATTTT,CASTDRGYQPQHF
-,TRBJ2-5,-,TRBV5-1,TGCGCCAGCAGCCTTGGACTCCAAGAGACCCAGTACTTC,CASSLGLQETQYF
-,TRBJ1-3,-,TRBV15,TGTGCCACCAGCAGAGAAGGGAGGGGAAACACCATATATTTT,CATSREGRGNTIYF
-,TRBJ1-3,-,TRBV18,TGTGCCAGCTCACCAACGAGGGCTGGAAACACCATATATTTT,CASSPTRAGNTIYF
TRBD1,TRBJ1-1,-,TRBV2,TGTGCCAGCAGTTCGACAGGGTCGAACACTGAAGCTTTCTTT,CASSSTGSNTEAFF
TRBD1,TRBJ1-1,-,TRBV5-1,TGCGCCAGTGGACAGGGGGAAACTGAAGCTTTCTTT,CASGQGETEAFF
-,TRBJ1-6,-,TRBV9,TGTGCCAGCAGCGCCGGACGGGGGGATAATTCACCCCTCCACTTT,CASSAGRGDNSPLHF
TRBD2,TRBJ2-1,-,TRBV10-3,TGTGCCATCAGAGCTAGCGGATCCTACAATGAGCAGTTCTTC,CAIRASGSYNEQFF
TRBD1,TRBJ1-6,-,TRBV4-3,TGCGCCAGCAGCCGGGACAGGACAGGGGTCCCCCTCCACTTT,CASSRDRTGVPLHF